This T cell receptor (beta chain) emerged from a study of T cells after yellow fever vaccination. Template switching by 5'RACE produced TCR cDNA, adding a universal primer site and UMIs. TCRdb reprocessed the 5' RACE reads via MiXCR and lists one record per CDR3 protein. The data contain about 160,000 distinct CDR3 sequences, around 8.5% of them singletons. The CDR3 runs 13 residues. Germline CDR1 and CDR2: MNHEY and SMNVEV (reference sequence). Trimming at V came to 2 bases and at J to 7 bases, leaving 1 base not matched to a gene. The sequenced sample was CD8+ T cells sorted from PBMCs, obtained 45 days after the yellow fever booster vaccination. The receptor's source is a young man who received the YFV17D yellow fever vaccine. This chain connects TRBV27 to TRBJ1-2, with 10 bases fitting TRBD1. DNA of the CDR3: TGTGCCAGCAGTTTAAGGACAGGGGGTGGCTACACCTTC. Protein product: CASSLRTGGGYTF.